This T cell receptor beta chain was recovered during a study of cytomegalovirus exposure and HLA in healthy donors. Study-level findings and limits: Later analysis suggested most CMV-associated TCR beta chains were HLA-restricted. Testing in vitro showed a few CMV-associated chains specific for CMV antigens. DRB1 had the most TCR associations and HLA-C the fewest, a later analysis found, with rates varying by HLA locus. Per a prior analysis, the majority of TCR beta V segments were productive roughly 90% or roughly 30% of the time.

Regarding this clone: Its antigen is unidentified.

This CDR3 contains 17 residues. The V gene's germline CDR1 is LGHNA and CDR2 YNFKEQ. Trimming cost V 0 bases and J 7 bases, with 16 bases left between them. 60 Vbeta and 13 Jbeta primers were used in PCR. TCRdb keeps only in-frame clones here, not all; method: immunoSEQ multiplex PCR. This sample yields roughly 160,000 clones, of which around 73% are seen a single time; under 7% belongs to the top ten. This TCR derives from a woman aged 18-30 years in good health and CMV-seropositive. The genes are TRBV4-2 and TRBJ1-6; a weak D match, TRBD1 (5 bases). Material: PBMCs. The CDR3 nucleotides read TGTGCCAGCAGCCAAGATGAGGGGACTGAACTCAATTCACCCCTCCACTTT. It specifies CASSQDEGTELNSPLHF.